One and the same sample provided the 3 T cell receptor beta chains below, sequenced in a study of shared clonotypes between healthy human individuals. Profiling relied on immunoSEQ multiplex PCR, and the TCRdb table lists in-frame clones only, not all of them. The table includes fewer than 600,000 clones, roughly three quarters detected once. Sequencing was performed on PBMCs. Receptors were obtained from a woman aged 40 to 55 in good health. Some clones in this sample may be carry-over from other donors' samples.

J is TRBJ2-7 and V is TRBV6-6; 7 positions match TRBD1. CDR3 length: 13 amino acids. Germline values: CDR1 MNHNY, CDR2 SVGAGI (reference sequence). V was clipped by 2 bases and J by 7 bases; unmatched bases: 5. The CDR3 DNA is TGTGCCAGCAGTTACCCCGGGACAGAAGAGCAGTACTTC. Encoded protein: CASSYPGTEEQYF.

A single count supports this clone. The chain is built from TRBV30 and TRBJ2-5, with 13 bases matching TRBD2. Per germline, CDR1 GTSNPN and CDR2 SVGIG (reference sequence). The CDR3 contains 13 residues. The trim removed 5 bases at V and 5 bases at J, leaving 2 bases unmatched. The CDR3 DNA is TGTGCCTGGGGGACTAGCGGGACTGAGACCCAGTACTTC. It codes for CAWGTSGTETQYF. The full variable domain, completed using reference TRBV30 and TRBJ2-5, is SQTIHQWPATLVQPVGSPLSLECTVEGTSNPNLYWYRQAAGRGLQLLFYSVGIGQISSEVPQNLSASRPQDRQFILSSKKLLLSDSGFYLCAWGTSGTETQYFGPGTRLLVL.

This chain connects TRBV5-1 to TRBJ1-5, with D unclear. Trimming removed 3 bases at V and 2 bases at J, with 12 bases between. This CDR3 comprises 15 residues. Germline CDR1 is SGHRS and CDR2 is YFSETQ. Here the CDR3 DNA reads TGCGCCAGCAGCTCCAGCAGTGGGGGCAATCAGCCCCAGCATTTT. It is translated as CASSSSSGGNQPQHF.